This entry lists 19 T cell receptor beta chains sequenced from one sample in a study of shared clonotypes between healthy human individuals. Clones were read by immunoSEQ multiplex PCR, and TCRdb kept only the in-frame ones, dropping some. The repertoire consists of 400,000 or so clones, with 96% occurring once and the leading ten covering about 0.32%. The sequenced sample was memory CD8+ T cells sorted from blood. The subset denotes: CD45RO+ cells pooled with CCR7-negative TemRA cells. These receptors came from a young man in good health.

The genes are TRBV11-2 and TRBJ2-7, with D unresolved. Germline CDR1 and CDR2: SGHAT and FQNNGV. Trimming removed 4 bases at V and 3 bases at J, with 4 bases between. The CDR3 extends over 11 amino acids. CDR3 residues: CASSSYYEQYF. For the CDR3, the DNA is TGTGCCAGCAGCTCCTACTACGAGCAGTACTTC.

V and J are TRBV10-3 and TRBJ2-7, with 10 bases fitting TRBD1. Germline V gene sequence: CDR1 ENHRY, CDR2 SYGVKD. J gave up 4 bases and V 4 bases, and 4 bases lay outside the gene matches. This CDR3 is built from 14 residues. The CDR3 spells CAISAGTGVYEQYF. The CDR3 bases are TGTGCCATCAGTGCCGGGACAGGGGTTTACGAGCAGTACTTC.

The V call is TRBV7-9, the J call TRBJ2-7, with D uncertain. Looked up from germline, CDR1 is SEHNR and CDR2 is FQNEAQ (reference sequence). The CDR3 contains 15 residues. The V gene lost 8 bases and the J gene lost 0 bases, with 17 bases spanning the gap. CDR3 DNA: TGTGCCAGCTGTCCCGAAACCCGGCGCTCCTACGAGCAGTACTTC. It translates to CASCPETRRSYEQYF.

This sequence joins TRBV9 and TRBJ2-7; TRBD2 aligns across 7 bases. Looked up from germline, CDR1 is SGDLS and CDR2 is YYNGEE. The CDR3 extends over 15 amino acids. V shed 0 bases, J shed 3 bases, and the junction held 6 bases outside the gene matches. Written as DNA, the CDR3 is TGTGCCAGCAGCGTAGATCCGGGAGGAGGCTACGAGCAGTACTTC. It specifies CASSVDPGGGYEQYF. The variable domain in full, with the rest retrieved from reference TRBV9 and TRBJ2-7, is DSGVTQTPKHLITATGQRVTLRCSPRSGDLSVYWYQQSLDQGLQFLIQYYNGEERAKGNILERFSAQQFPDLHSELNLSSLELGDSALYFCASSVDPGGGYEQYFGPGTRLTVT.

J is TRBJ2-7 and V is TRBV4-2; 8 bases are a match to TRBD2. V lost 0 bases and J lost 4; bases outside the gene matches: 8. Per germline, CDR1 LGHNA and CDR2 YNFKEQ. This CDR3 spans 16 amino acids. The DNA for the CDR3 is TGTGCCAGCAGCCAAGAGGGGTCTAGCGGGTTATACGAGCAGTACTTC. As protein: CASSQEGSSGLYEQYF.

This chain joins TRBV6-6 and TRBJ2-1, with 8 bases fitting TRBD1. CDR1 and CDR2 (germline): MNHNY, SVGAGI (reference sequence). This CDR3 is built from 13 residues. V shed 4 bases, J shed 6 bases, and the junction held 2 bases outside the gene matches. The CDR3 nucleotides read TGTGCCAGCAGTTGGACAGGGACCAATGAGCAGTTCTTC. This codes for CASSWTGTNEQFF.

The chain employs TRBV19 and TRBJ1-2, with a possible D match to TRBD1 (5 bases). The length of the CDR3 is 13 residues. V was clipped by 3 bases and J by 8 bases, with 13 bases between them. The germline gives CDR1 LNHDA, CDR2 SQIVND (reference sequence). CDR3 region: CASSMPQRGGYTF. For the CDR3, the DNA is TGTGCCAGTAGTATGCCCCAGAGGGGCGGCTACACCTTC.

The chain carries TRBV4-1 and TRBJ2-1; D ambiguous. CDR3 length: 12 residues. V was cut by 0 bases and J by 11 bases, with 8 bases left in between. Germline V CDR1 and CDR2: MGHRA, YSYEKL. The CDR3 DNA reads TGCGCCAGCAGCCAAGATCAACTACAGCAGTTCTTC. It encodes CASSQDQLQQFF.

This chain connects TRBV13 to TRBJ2-7; D might be TRBD2 (6 bases). V gave up 2 bases and J gave up 3 bases, with 14 bases separating them. The germline V gene encodes CDR1 PRHDT and CDR2 FYEKMQ (reference sequence). The CDR3 loop spans 15 amino acids. In DNA, the CDR3 is TGTGCCAGCAGCTTAAATCGGGACTCTAACTACGAGCAGTACTTC. It specifies CASSLNRDSNYEQYF. The whole variable domain, remainder taken from reference TRBV13 and TRBJ2-7, is AAGVIQSPRHLIKEKRETATLKCYPIPRHDTVYWYQQGPGQDPQFLISFYEKMQSDKGSIPDRFSAQQFSDYHSELNMSSLELGDSALYFCASSLNRDSNYEQYFGPGTRLTVT.

The chain combines TRBV5-4 with TRBJ2-2, with D uncertain. The germline V and J ends were trimmed by 0 bases and 0 bases, with 9 bases remaining between them. From germline, CDR1 is SGHNT and CDR2 YYREEE (reference sequence). The CDR3 totals 16 residues. CDR3 sequence reads: CASSLDPFANTGELFF. CDR3 nucleotides: TGTGCCAGCAGCTTGGACCCGTTCGCGAACACCGGGGAGCTGTTTTTT.

V usage is TRBV10-2 and J usage is TRBJ2-2; D is unclear. In germline, CDR1 is WSHSY, CDR2 SAAADI. The length of the CDR3 is 14 residues. V was clipped by 6 bases and J by 1 base, with 9 bases between them. CDR3 in DNA: TGCGCCAGCAGGAACTTTATGAACACCGGGGAGCTGTTTTTT. Translated, it gives CASRNFMNTGELFF.

The sample holds a few counts of this clone. The CDR3 DNA reads TGTGCCAGCAGTACTCCGGGACAGACCTACGAGCAGTACTTC. Translated: CASSTPGQTYEQYF. This sequence joins TRBV6-6 and TRBJ2-7, with TRBD1 matching 7 bases. V trimming: 5 bases; J trimming: 2 bases; junction bases outside the gene matches: 6. The CDR3 covers 14 residues. CDR1 MNHNY and CDR2 SVGAGI come from the germline V gene (reference sequence).

The gene calls are TRBV5-5 and TRBJ1-1; 9 positions agree with TRBD1. The CDR3 extends over 15 amino acids. Germline CDR1 SGHKS, CDR2 YYEKEE (reference sequence). After removal of 0 bases from V and 8 bases from J, the junction contained 8 bases not matched to a gene. For the CDR3, the DNA is TGTGCCAGCAGCTTGGCCGGGACAGGGAATCCGGAAGCTTTCTTT. This codes for CASSLAGTGNPEAFF.

The CDR3 region is CSARPRSGLAGVDTQYF. The CDR3 nucleotides are TGCAGCGCCCGACCCCGGTCGGGACTAGCGGGAGTAGATACGCAGTATTTT. The chain is built from TRBV29-1 and TRBJ2-3; 14 nucleotides match TRBD2. The CDR3 loop spans 17 amino acids. Germline V lookup: CDR1 SQVTM, CDR2 ANQGSEA. With V trimmed by 7 bases and J by 5 bases, 14 bases remained unmatched.

The genes are TRBV28 and TRBJ2-1; D ambiguous. Trimming pared 8 bases from V and 7 bases from J, leaving 6 bases between. CDR1 is MDHEN, CDR2 SYDVKM, per germline. The CDR3 runs to 10 residues. CDR3 coding DNA: TGTGCCAGCCTAGGAAATGAGCAGTTCTTC. This encodes CASLGNEQFF. Based on the CDR3 plus reference TRBV28 and TRBJ2-1, the full variable domain is DVKVTQSSRYLVKRTGEKVFLECVQDMDHENMFWYRQDPGLGLRLIYFSYDVKMKEKGDIPEGYSVSREKKERFSLILESASTNQTSMYLCASLGNEQFFGPGTRLTVL.

The rearrangement uses TRBV7-9 and TRBJ2-2; possible D gene TRBD1, 5 bases. The CDR3 is made up of 16 amino acids. Trimming took 3 bases from V and 1 from J, leaving 12 bases between them. CDR1 and CDR2 from the germline V gene are SEHNR and FQNEAQ (reference sequence). In nucleotides, the CDR3 is TGTGCCAGCAGCTTTGAAGGGGCGTGGAACACCGGGGAGCTGTTTTTT. It yields the protein CASSFEGAWNTGELFF.

V gene TRBV6-1 combines with J gene TRBJ2-2; TRBD2 might be the D (7 bases). This CDR3 is built from 14 residues. The ends were cut back, 8 bases at V and 5 bases at J, with 15 bases in the middle. Germline V CDR1 and CDR2: MNHNS, SASEGT. The CDR3 DNA follows: TGTGCCAGCGGGAACAGGGAGGGGACCGGGGAGCTGTTTTTT. Its translation is CASGNREGTGELFF.

The gene calls are TRBV10-3 and TRBJ2-1; D is undetermined. The germline V gene encodes CDR1 ENHRY and CDR2 SYGVKD. V lost 0 bases, J lost 8 bases, and 5 bases lay in between. CDR3 length: 12 residues. Here the CDR3 reads CAISESTHEQFF. CDR3 DNA sequence: TGTGCCATCAGTGAGTCGACTCATGAGCAGTTCTTC.

The rearrangement joins TRBV9 to TRBJ2-7, with a weak D call TRBD2 (5 bases). Germline V CDR1 and CDR2: SGDLS, YYNGEE. Trimming removed 0 bases at V and 3 bases at J, with 10 bases between. This CDR3 has 14 residues. CDR3 amino acids: CASSVGGSRYEQYF. The CDR3 coding sequence is TGTGCCAGCAGCGTAGGAGGGAGTCGCTACGAGCAGTACTTC.